The 14 T cell receptor beta chains in this list originate from one sample, sequenced in a study of untreated major depressive disorder. Study-wide points: TRBV05-01 (Vbeta 5.1) usage was higher in CD4+ T cells of depressed patients than controls.

Assay used: immunoSEQ multiplex PCR; TCRdb lists only in-frame clones, some missing. The sample has under 15,000 clones; 85% to 95% are singletons. The antigens of these receptors remain unknown. Sequenced sample: CD4+ T cells from PBMCs. All receptors derive from a woman in her twenties or thirties with major depressive disorder.

In the case of this clone: A far larger clone is one base from this, pointing to a likely read error. The chain carries TRBV2 and TRBJ2-2; unclear D gene. V was clipped by 5 bases and J by 3 bases, with 4 bases between them. CDR3 length equals 12 residues. Germline values: CDR1 SNHLY, CDR2 FYNNEI. CDR3 sequence: CASSLYTGELFF. The CDR3 DNA reads as TGTGCCAGCAGTCTTTACACCGGGGAGCTGTTTTTT.

This clone was counted once. J is TRBJ2-1 and V is TRBV5-1; maybe TRBD2 (6 bases). There are 15 residues in the CDR3. Germline V lookup: CDR1 SGHRS, CDR2 YFSETQ. V lost 3 bases and J lost 0, with 10 bases in between. CDR3 coding DNA: TGCGCCAGCAGCTCGGAGGGGAGCTCCTACAATGAGCAGTTCTTC. As protein: CASSSEGSSYNEQFF.

This chain links TRBV6-5 with TRBJ1-2; 7 bases fit TRBD1. The germline CDR1 and CDR2 sequences are MNHEY and SVGAGI. V was pared by 5 bases and J by 6 bases, with 9 bases of the junction left unmatched. CDR3 size: 14 residues. CDR3 DNA sequence: TGTGCCAGCAGTGGTCTCAGGGGGAAGGATGGCTACACCTTC. Translated, it gives CASSGLRGKDGYTF.

The CDR3 loop is CAWSPGGDYGYTF. The CDR3, as DNA: TGTGCCTGGAGTCCAGGGGGCGACTATGGCTACACCTTC. The rearrangement joins TRBV30 to TRBJ1-2; 8 nucleotides line up with TRBD1. CDR1 is GTSNPN, CDR2 SVGIG, per germline (reference sequence). With 2 bases clipped from V and 3 bases from J, the junction kept 2 bases outside the gene matches. This CDR3 comprises 13 residues.

The V and J genes are TRBV5-6 and TRBJ2-5, with D maybe TRBD1 (6 bases). V was shortened by 3 bases and J by 4 bases, with 10 bases between the two germline ends. Germline values: CDR1 SGHDT, CDR2 YYEEEE. CDR3 size: 13 residues. The CDR3 DNA sequence: TGTGCCAGCAGCTGGGGGCGGTCAGAGACCCAGTACTTC. As protein: CASSWGRSETQYF.

The chain uses TRBV19 and TRBJ2-2; no definite D call. The CDR3 is made up of 14 amino acids. The germline V and J ends were trimmed by 5 bases and 7 bases, with 14 bases remaining between them. The germline gives CDR1 LNHDA, CDR2 SQIVND (reference sequence). The DNA of the CDR3 is TGTGCCAGTAGTCCCCGGTTAAAGGGCGGGGAGCTGTTTTTT. It yields the protein CASSPRLKGGELFF.

The chain is built from TRBV14 and TRBJ2-7, with TRBD1 matching 10 bases. The junction had 8 bases not matched to a gene; V was cut back by 4 bases and J by 5 bases. This CDR3 comprises 15 residues. Germline V gene lookup returns CDR1 SGHDN and CDR2 FVKESK. The CDR3 bases are TGTGCCAGCAGCCGGTGGGACAGGGGAAGTCACGAGCAGTACTTC. It is translated as CASSRWDRGSHEQYF.

The rearrangement uses TRBV2 and TRBJ2-2, with D possibly TRBD1 on 6 matching bases. Trimming cost V 7 bases and J 6 bases, with 12 bases left between them. Germline lookup yields CDR1 SNHLY and CDR2 FYNNEI. This CDR3 is built from 13 residues. In DNA, the CDR3 is TGTGCCAGCAATCCGGGACAATCCGGGGAGCTGTTTTTT. Translation: CASNPGQSGELFF.

This clone was seen only once. This rearrangement joins TRBV11-2 to TRBJ1-5, with D possibly TRBD1 on 5 matching bases. Germline CDR1 SGHAT, CDR2 FQNNGV. This CDR3 is 14 amino acids long. Deletions cut 5 bases from V and 7 bases from J, with 15 bases between. The CDR3 spells CASSPGGNWQPQHF. CDR3 DNA: TGTGCCAGCAGCCCCGGGGGGAACTGGCAGCCCCAGCATTTT.

The rearrangement links TRBV6-6 to TRBJ1-1; 7 bases align to TRBD1. This CDR3 has 14 residues. J gave up 4 bases and V 2 bases, and 4 bases lay outside the gene matches. In germline, CDR1 is MNHNY, CDR2 SVGAGI (reference sequence). For the CDR3, the DNA is TGTGCCAGCAGTTACGGGGACAGCCCCACTGAAGCTTTCTTT. This codes for CASSYGDSPTEAFF.

The CDR3 protein is CASSLDEQGLHGYTF. The DNA for the CDR3 is TGTGCCAGCAGCTTAGACGAACAGGGGTTGCATGGCTACACCTTC. The V gene is TRBV7-9, the J gene TRBJ1-2; 7 nucleotides agree with TRBD1. The CDR3 loop spans 15 amino acids. Per the germline V gene, CDR1 is SEHNR and CDR2 is FQNEAQ (reference sequence). J gave up 6 bases and V 1 base, and 8 bases lay outside the gene matches.

This rearrangement joins TRBV2 to TRBJ1-5; D is uncertain. Germline lookup yields CDR1 SNHLY and CDR2 FYNNEI. V was trimmed by 7 bases and J by 5 bases, leaving 12 bases between them. The CDR3 totals 13 residues. The CDR3 protein is CASTLKRDQPQHF. The CDR3 region has the DNA TGTGCCAGCACCCTGAAGAGAGATCAGCCCCAGCATTTT.

This rearrangement joins TRBV4-3 to TRBJ2-7, with D unclear. Per germline, CDR1 LGHNA and CDR2 YSLEER. CDR3 length: 14 residues. The V end lost 0 bases, the J end lost 4 bases, and 10 bases lay between the germline ends. CDR3 in amino acids: CASSQDGDVYEQYF. CDR3 nucleotide sequence: TGCGCCAGCAGCCAAGATGGCGACGTTTACGAGCAGTACTTC.

This CDR3 reads CASSIRTVSSYEQYF. Written as DNA, the CDR3 is TGTGCCAGTAGTATACGGACGGTGAGCTCCTACGAGCAGTACTTC. This chain links TRBV19 with TRBJ2-7; D gene ambiguous. Trimming cost V 2 bases and J 0 bases, with 11 bases left between them. The CDR3 is 15 residues long. Germline V gene sequence: CDR1 LNHDA, CDR2 SQIVND (reference sequence).